This T cell receptor (beta chain) was obtained from a study of blood T cells in healthy people across ages. With respect to this clonotype: Given a much more abundant clone one base away, this may be a read error.

A sample-barcoded 5' primer and a J-beta primer mix were used in a second PCR of roughly 7 to 12 cycles. TCRdb re-derived calls from the 5' RACE reads in MiXCR, one entry per CDR3 protein. The sample carries about 970,000 distinct CDR3 sequences, just over 50% recorded once. The CDR3 runs 17 residues. Germline CDR1 MGHDK, CDR2 SYGVNS. The specimen sequenced was blood. The sequence derives from a woman aged 55-70 years in good health. The rearrangement joins TRBV25-1 to TRBJ2-7, with TRBD1 as a possible D gene (5 bases). The CDR3 reads CVSRASLWGSESYEQYF. DNA for the CDR3: TGTGTCAGCAGGGCCAGCTTATGGGGATCGGAATCCTACGAGCAGTACTTC.